The rows below give T cell receptor beta chains drawn from one sample of a study of blood T cell repertoires in COVID-19. This table comes from immunoSEQ multiplex PCR, and its TCRdb copy is limited to in-frame clones, with some not included. The sample contains 50,000 to 80,000 clones, about 90% of which appear only once. The sample consisted of peripheral blood. The receptor set was obtained from a man in his sixties with acute or convalescent COVID-19. Each CDR3 is given with its conserved first and last residue. Fields, in order: J gene, clone size, D gene, V gene, CDR3 DNA, CDR3 protein. D genes are given only for firm matches. Expanded clones get a size class; other rows say once, few or many, or leave the size out.

j_gene: TRBJ1-2; abundance: .; d_gene: .; v_gene: TRBV29-1; CDR3nt: TGCAGCGCGTCCCGGACGGCCGGAGGGGGCTACACCTTC; CDR3aa: CSASRTAGGGYTF
j_gene: TRBJ1-1; abundance: .; d_gene: .; v_gene: TRBV18; CDR3nt: TGTGCCAGCTCTCCCAGTGATGTAAACACTGAAGCTTTCTTT; CDR3aa: CASSPSDVNTEAFF
j_gene: TRBJ1-2; abundance: .; d_gene: .; v_gene: TRBV5-1; CDR3nt: TGCGCCAGCAGCTTGGGACAGAATACGAATTGGGGCTACACCTTC; CDR3aa: CASSLGQNTNWGYTF
j_gene: TRBJ1-2; abundance: once; d_gene: .; v_gene: TRBV6-5; CDR3nt: TGTGCCAGCAGTCCCCTGGGACTCTCTAACTATGGCTACACCTTC; CDR3aa: CASSPLGLSNYGYTF
j_gene: TRBJ1-2; abundance: few; d_gene: TRBD1; v_gene: TRBV27; CDR3nt: TGTGCCAGCAGGGGGACAGGGCGACGTGGCGGCTACACCTTC; CDR3aa: CASRGTGRRGGYTF
j_gene: TRBJ1-5; abundance: .; d_gene: TRBD1; v_gene: TRBV2; CDR3nt: TGTGCCAGCACGAGGGACAGTAATAGCAATCAGCCCCAGCATTTT; CDR3aa: CASTRDSNSNQPQHF
j_gene: TRBJ1-5; abundance: .; d_gene: .; v_gene: TRBV19; CDR3nt: TGTGCCAGTACCCCGGACAGAAACAATCAGCCCCAGCATTTT; CDR3aa: CASTPDRNNQPQHF
j_gene: TRBJ2-2; abundance: .; d_gene: .; v_gene: TRBV10-1; CDR3nt: TGCGCCAGCGGGGAGGCAGGGTATCGGAACACCGGGGAGCTGTTTTTT; CDR3aa: CASGEAGYRNTGELFF
j_gene: TRBJ1-3; abundance: .; d_gene: .; v_gene: TRBV25-1; CDR3nt: TGTGCCAGCAGTGAATATATGGGAGGGACTGGAAACACCATATATTTT; CDR3aa: CASSEYMGGTGNTIYF
j_gene: TRBJ1-2; abundance: .; d_gene: .; v_gene: TRBV12-2; CDR3nt: TGTGCAAGTCGCTTAGCTTTCTCTTTTCTAAACTATGGCTACACCTTC; CDR3aa: CASRLAFSFLNYGYTF
j_gene: TRBJ1-6; abundance: .; d_gene: .; v_gene: TRBV6-6; CDR3nt: TGTGCCAGCAGTCTCCGAGGGGGGGAAGGGTCACCCCTCCACTTT; CDR3aa: CASSLRGGEGSPLHF
j_gene: TRBJ1-1; abundance: .; d_gene: .; v_gene: TRBV5-1; CDR3nt: TGCGCCAGCAGGGGGAGGGCTGAAGCTTTCTTT; CDR3aa: CASRGRAEAFF
j_gene: TRBJ1-2; abundance: once; d_gene: .; v_gene: TRBV6-4; CDR3nt: TGTGCCAGCAGTGGAGGTGCCCAGTATGGCTACACCTTC; CDR3aa: CASSGGAQYGYTF
j_gene: TRBJ2-2; abundance: .; d_gene: .; v_gene: TRBV21-1; CDR3nt: TGTGCCAGCAGCTTAGAGCCGTTCGCGAACACCGGGGAGCTGTTTTTT; CDR3aa: CASSLEPFANTGELFF
j_gene: TRBJ1-1; abundance: once; d_gene: TRBD1; v_gene: TRBV2; CDR3nt: TGTGCCAGCAGGGACAGGGCGAACACTGAAGCTTTCTTT; CDR3aa: CASRDRANTEAFF
j_gene: TRBJ2-1; abundance: .; d_gene: .; v_gene: TRBV24-1; CDR3nt: TGTGCCACCAGTGATTTGAGTCTCGGGAACAATGAGCAGTTCTTC; CDR3aa: CATSDLSLGNNEQFF
j_gene: TRBJ1-6; abundance: .; d_gene: .; v_gene: TRBV30; CDR3nt: TGTGCCTGGAGTGTATCTTCCAGGGGCAGACATAATTCACCCCTCCACTTT; CDR3aa: CAWSVSSRGRHNSPLHF
j_gene: TRBJ1-3; abundance: .; d_gene: .; v_gene: TRBV29-1; CDR3nt: TGCAGCGTTGAAGACGGGGGGTCTGGAAACACCATATATTTT; CDR3aa: CSVEDGGSGNTIYF
j_gene: TRBJ2-3; abundance: few; d_gene: TRBD2; v_gene: TRBV3-1/TRBV3-2; CDR3nt: TGTGCCAGCAGCTACCTAGCGGGGGGCACAGATACGCAGTATTTT; CDR3aa: CASSYLAGGTDTQYF
j_gene: TRBJ2-7; abundance: .; d_gene: TRBD2; v_gene: TRBV5-1; CDR3nt: TGCGCCAGCAGCACCGGGACTAGCGGGGGGGAGCAGTACTTC; CDR3aa: CASSTGTSGGEQYF
j_gene: TRBJ1-2; abundance: .; d_gene: .; v_gene: TRBV25-1; CDR3nt: TGTGCCAGCAGGGGGGGAGGGGTCCGCTATGGCTACACCTTC; CDR3aa: CASRGGGVRYGYTF
j_gene: TRBJ1-4; abundance: .; d_gene: TRBD1; v_gene: TRBV15; CDR3nt: TGTGCCACCGGGACAGGGACTAATGAAAAACTGTTTTTT; CDR3aa: CATGTGTNEKLFF
j_gene: TRBJ2-2; abundance: .; d_gene: .; v_gene: TRBV5-6; CDR3nt: TGTGCCAGCAGCTTGGGGAGACGGACCGGGGAGCTGTTTTTT; CDR3aa: CASSLGRRTGELFF
j_gene: TRBJ2-4; abundance: .; d_gene: TRBD1; v_gene: TRBV25-1; CDR3nt: TGTGCCAGCAGTGAATGGGGGACGGGACAGGGAGAAATTCAGTACTTC; CDR3aa: CASSEWGTGQGEIQYF
j_gene: TRBJ1-1; abundance: .; d_gene: .; v_gene: TRBV7-9; CDR3nt: TGTGCCAGCAGCTCCAGGGGGAACACTGAAGCTTTCTTT; CDR3aa: CASSSRGNTEAFF
j_gene: TRBJ2-1; abundance: .; d_gene: .; v_gene: TRBV7-3; CDR3nt: TGTGCCAGCAGCTTATGGGGAGAGGAAAATGAGCAGTTCTTC; CDR3aa: CASSLWGEENEQFF
j_gene: TRBJ1-4; abundance: .; d_gene: .; v_gene: TRBV5-1; CDR3nt: TGCGCCAGCAGCTCGGCAGGGGCCCAATACCCCACTAATGAAAAACTGTTTTTT; CDR3aa: CASSSAGAQYPTNEKLFF
j_gene: TRBJ1-6; abundance: few; d_gene: .; v_gene: TRBV3-1/TRBV3-2; CDR3nt: TGTGCCAGCAGCCAAGCGCAGGGTTTCAATTCACCCCTCCACTTT; CDR3aa: CASSQAQGFNSPLHF
j_gene: TRBJ1-3; abundance: once; d_gene: .; v_gene: TRBV7-3; CDR3nt: TGTGCCAGCAGTCAGGGGCCTGGAAACACCATATATTTT; CDR3aa: CASSQGPGNTIYF
j_gene: TRBJ2-1; abundance: .; d_gene: TRBD2; v_gene: TRBV7-9; CDR3nt: TGTGCCAGCTCCCCTAGCGGGGGGCTCCACAATGAGCAGTTCTTC; CDR3aa: CASSPSGGLHNEQFF
j_gene: TRBJ1-2; abundance: .; d_gene: .; v_gene: TRBV7-9; CDR3nt: TGTGCCAGCAGCTTAGGTGGAGTTCTTTATGGCTACACCTTC; CDR3aa: CASSLGGVLYGYTF
j_gene: TRBJ1-4; abundance: .; d_gene: TRBD1; v_gene: TRBV13; CDR3nt: TGTGCCAGCAGCTTTTCGACAGGGGGTGTCTCGGGAGATGAAAAACTGTTTTTT; CDR3aa: CASSFSTGGVSGDEKLFF
j_gene: TRBJ2-1; abundance: few; d_gene: .; v_gene: TRBV5-1; CDR3nt: TGCGCCAGCAGCTTGTGGGGCGTCCTAGTCGATGAGCAGTTCTTC; CDR3aa: CASSLWGVLVDEQFF
j_gene: TRBJ1-1; abundance: .; d_gene: .; v_gene: TRBV2; CDR3nt: TGTGCCAGCAGTGCCGGAGGGTGGAACACTGAAGCTTTCTTT; CDR3aa: CASSAGGWNTEAFF
j_gene: TRBJ1-1; abundance: few; d_gene: .; v_gene: TRBV6-5; CDR3nt: TGTGCCAGCATTAGAAGTCCGGGGTTGGGGAAGGGAGCTTTCTTT; CDR3aa: CASIRSPGLGKGAFF
j_gene: TRBJ2-1; abundance: few; d_gene: TRBD2; v_gene: TRBV10-3; CDR3nt: TGTGCCATCAGTGGATCAGGGACTAGCCTCTCCCATGAGCAGTTCTTC; CDR3aa: CAISGSGTSLSHEQFF
j_gene: TRBJ2-7; abundance: .; d_gene: TRBD1; v_gene: TRBV7-3; CDR3nt: TGTGCCAGCAGCCTCACGGGACAGGGGGGCGACGAGCAGTACTTC; CDR3aa: CASSLTGQGGDEQYF
j_gene: TRBJ2-1; abundance: .; d_gene: TRBD1; v_gene: TRBV11-2; CDR3nt: TGTGCCTCCCAGAAAACAGGGGGGAATGAGCAGTTCTTC; CDR3aa: CASQKTGGNEQFF
j_gene: TRBJ1-2; abundance: .; d_gene: .; v_gene: TRBV6-1; CDR3nt: TGTGCCAGCAGTGATGATGGAGGAGGTGGCTACACCTTC; CDR3aa: CASSDDGGGGYTF
j_gene: TRBJ1-1; abundance: .; d_gene: .; v_gene: TRBV10-3; CDR3nt: TGTGCCATCGGGGGGTCAGAGAACACTGAAGCTTTCTTT; CDR3aa: CAIGGSENTEAFF
j_gene: TRBJ1-6; abundance: .; d_gene: .; v_gene: TRBV6-4; CDR3nt: TGTGCCAGCAGTGAGCGGGGGCTGGGATCACCCCTCCACTTT; CDR3aa: CASSERGLGSPLHF
j_gene: TRBJ1-1; abundance: .; d_gene: TRBD1; v_gene: TRBV14; CDR3nt: TGTGCCAGCAGCCATGGGACAGGGGTTATGAACACTGAAGCTTTCTTT; CDR3aa: CASSHGTGVMNTEAFF
j_gene: TRBJ1-2; abundance: few; d_gene: TRBD1; v_gene: TRBV9; CDR3nt: TGTGCCAGCAGCGTAGCCCGAAACCGGGACAGACTTAACTATGGCTACACCTTC; CDR3aa: CASSVARNRDRLNYGYTF
j_gene: TRBJ2-7; abundance: .; d_gene: .; v_gene: TRBV5-1; CDR3nt: TGCGCCAGCAAGGAGGGGTCGGGAAGTTACGAGCAGTACTTC; CDR3aa: CASKEGSGSYEQYF